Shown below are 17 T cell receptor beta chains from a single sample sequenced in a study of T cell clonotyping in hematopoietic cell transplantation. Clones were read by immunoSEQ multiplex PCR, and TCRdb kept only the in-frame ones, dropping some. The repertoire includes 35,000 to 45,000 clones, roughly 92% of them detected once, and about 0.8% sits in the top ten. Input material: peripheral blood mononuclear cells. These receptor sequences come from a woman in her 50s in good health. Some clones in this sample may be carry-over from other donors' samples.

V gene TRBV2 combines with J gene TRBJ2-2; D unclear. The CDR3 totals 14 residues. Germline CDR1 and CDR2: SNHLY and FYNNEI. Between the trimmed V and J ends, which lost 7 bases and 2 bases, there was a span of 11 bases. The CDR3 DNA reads TGTGCCAGCATGCAGTCCGTTAACACCGGGGAGCTGTTTTTT. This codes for CASMQSVNTGELFF.

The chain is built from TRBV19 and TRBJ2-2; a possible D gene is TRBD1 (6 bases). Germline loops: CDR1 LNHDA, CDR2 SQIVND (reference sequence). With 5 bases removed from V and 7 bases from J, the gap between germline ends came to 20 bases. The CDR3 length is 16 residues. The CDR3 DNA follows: TGTGCCAGTAGTGCCTCCGGGACAAAGCGGAACGGGGAGCTGTTTTTT. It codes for CASSASGTKRNGELFF.

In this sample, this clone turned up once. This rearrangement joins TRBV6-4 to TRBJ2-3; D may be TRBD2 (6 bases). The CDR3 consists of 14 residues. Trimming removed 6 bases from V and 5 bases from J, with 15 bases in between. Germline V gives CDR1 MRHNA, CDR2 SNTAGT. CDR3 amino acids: CASSPVVGGDTQYF. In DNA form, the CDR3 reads TGTGCCAGCAGCCCCGTAGTCGGGGGAGATACGCAGTATTTT.

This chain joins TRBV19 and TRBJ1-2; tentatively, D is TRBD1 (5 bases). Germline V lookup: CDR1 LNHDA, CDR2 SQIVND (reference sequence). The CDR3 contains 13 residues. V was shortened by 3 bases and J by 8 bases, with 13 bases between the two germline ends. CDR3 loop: CASSMTVFRGYTF. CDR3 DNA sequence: TGTGCCAGTAGTATGACAGTGTTCCGGGGCTACACCTTC.

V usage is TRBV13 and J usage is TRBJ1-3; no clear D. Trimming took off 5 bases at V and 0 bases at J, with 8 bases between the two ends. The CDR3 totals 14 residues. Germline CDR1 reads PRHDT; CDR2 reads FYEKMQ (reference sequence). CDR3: CASSPLNSGNTIYF. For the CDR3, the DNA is TGTGCCAGCAGCCCGCTGAACTCTGGAAACACCATATATTTT. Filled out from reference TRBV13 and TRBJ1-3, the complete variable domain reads AAGVIQSPRHLIKEKRETATLKCYPIPRHDTVYWYQQGPGQDPQFLISFYEKMQSDKGSIPDRFSAQQFSDYHSELNMSSLELGDSALYFCASSPLNSGNTIYFGEGSWLTVV.

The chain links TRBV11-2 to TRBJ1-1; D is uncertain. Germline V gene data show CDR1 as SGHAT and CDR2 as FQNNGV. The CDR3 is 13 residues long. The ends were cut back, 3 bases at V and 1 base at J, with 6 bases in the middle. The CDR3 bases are TGTGCCAGCAGCTTGGACGGGAACACTGAAGCTTTCTTT. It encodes CASSLDGNTEAFF.

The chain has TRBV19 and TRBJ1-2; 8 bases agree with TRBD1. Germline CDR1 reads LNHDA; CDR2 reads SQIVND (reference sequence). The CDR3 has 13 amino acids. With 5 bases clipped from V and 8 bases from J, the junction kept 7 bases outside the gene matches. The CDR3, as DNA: TGTGCCAGTAGTGGGACAGGTCGGAGGGGCTACACCTTC. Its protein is CASSGTGRRGYTF.

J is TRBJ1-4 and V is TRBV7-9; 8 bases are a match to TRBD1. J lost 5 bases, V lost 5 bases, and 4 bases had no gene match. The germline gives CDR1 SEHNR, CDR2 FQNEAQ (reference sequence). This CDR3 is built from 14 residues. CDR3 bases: TGTGCCAGCAGCCTGGGACAGGCAAATGAAAAACTGTTTTTT. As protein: CASSLGQANEKLFF.

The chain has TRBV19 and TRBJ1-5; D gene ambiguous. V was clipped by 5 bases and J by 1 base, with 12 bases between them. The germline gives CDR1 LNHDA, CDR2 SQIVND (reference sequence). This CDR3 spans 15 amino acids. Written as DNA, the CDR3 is TGTGCCAGTAGTTGGGCTCGGTACAGCAATCAGCCCCAGCATTTT. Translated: CASSWARYSNQPQHF.

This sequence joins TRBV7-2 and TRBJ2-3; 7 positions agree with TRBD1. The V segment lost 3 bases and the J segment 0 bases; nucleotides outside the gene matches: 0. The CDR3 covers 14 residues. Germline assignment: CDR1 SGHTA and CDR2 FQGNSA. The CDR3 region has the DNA TGTGCCAGCAGCTTGGACAGGAGCACAGATACGCAGTATTTT. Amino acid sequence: CASSLDRSTDTQYF. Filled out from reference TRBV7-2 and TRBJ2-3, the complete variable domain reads GAGVSQSPSNKVTEKGKDVELRCDPISGHTALYWYRQSLGQGLEFLIYFQGNSAPDKSGLPSDRFSAERTGGSVSTLTIQRTQQEDSAVYLCASSLDRSTDTQYFGPGTRLTVL.

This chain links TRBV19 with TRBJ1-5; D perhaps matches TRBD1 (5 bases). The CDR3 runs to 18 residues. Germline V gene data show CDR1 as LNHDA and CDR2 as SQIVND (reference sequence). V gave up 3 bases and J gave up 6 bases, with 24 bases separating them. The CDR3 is CASSINGAGRYDGQPQHF. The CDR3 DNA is TGTGCCAGTAGTATTAATGGGGCCGGCAGGTATGACGGTCAGCCCCAGCATTTT.

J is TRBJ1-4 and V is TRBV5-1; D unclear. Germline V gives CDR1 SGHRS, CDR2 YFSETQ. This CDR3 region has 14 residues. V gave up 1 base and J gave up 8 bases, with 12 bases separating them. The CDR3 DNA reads TGCGCCAGCAGCTTGTGGGCGGAGACCGAAAAACTGTTTTTT. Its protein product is CASSLWAETEKLFF.

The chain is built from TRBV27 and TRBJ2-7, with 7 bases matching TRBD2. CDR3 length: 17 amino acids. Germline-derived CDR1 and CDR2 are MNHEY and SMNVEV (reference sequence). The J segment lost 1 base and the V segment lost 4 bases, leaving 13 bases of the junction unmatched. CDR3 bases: TGTGCCAGCAGTTCACTCACCGGGCCGGGACTATCCTACGAGCAGTACTTC. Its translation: CASSSLTGPGLSYEQYF.

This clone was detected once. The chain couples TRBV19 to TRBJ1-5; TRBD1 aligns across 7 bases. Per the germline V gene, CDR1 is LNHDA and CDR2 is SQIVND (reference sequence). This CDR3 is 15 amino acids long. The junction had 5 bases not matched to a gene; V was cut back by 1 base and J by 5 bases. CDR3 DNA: TGTGCCAGTAGTATAGGGGGGGACAGTTATCAGCCCCAGCATTTT. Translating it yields CASSIGGDSYQPQHF.

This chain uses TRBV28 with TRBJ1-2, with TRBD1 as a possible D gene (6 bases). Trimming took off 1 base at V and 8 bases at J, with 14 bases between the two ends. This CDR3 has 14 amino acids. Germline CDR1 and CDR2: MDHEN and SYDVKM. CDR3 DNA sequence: TGTGCCAGCAGTTTATCGGGGCAGGGGATCGGCTACACCTTC. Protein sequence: CASSLSGQGIGYTF.

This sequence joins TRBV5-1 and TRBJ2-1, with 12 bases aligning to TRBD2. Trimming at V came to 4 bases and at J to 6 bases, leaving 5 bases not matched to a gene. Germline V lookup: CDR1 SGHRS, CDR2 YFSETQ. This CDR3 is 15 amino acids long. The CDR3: CASSPSGGAGNEQFF. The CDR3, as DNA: TGCGCCAGCAGCCCTAGCGGGGGGGCGGGCAATGAGCAGTTCTTC. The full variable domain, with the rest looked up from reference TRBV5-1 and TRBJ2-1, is KAGVTQTPRYLIKTRGQQVTLSCSPISGHRSVSWYQQTPGQGLQFLFEYFSETQRNKGNFPGRFSGRQFSNSRSEMNVSTLELGDSALYLCASSPSGGAGNEQFFGPGTRLTVL.

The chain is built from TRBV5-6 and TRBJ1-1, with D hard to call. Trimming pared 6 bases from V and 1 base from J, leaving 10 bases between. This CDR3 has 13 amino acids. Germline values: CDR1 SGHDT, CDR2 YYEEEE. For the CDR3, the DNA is TGTGCCAGCAACCTACTCCCGAACACTGAAGCTTTCTTT. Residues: CASNLLPNTEAFF.